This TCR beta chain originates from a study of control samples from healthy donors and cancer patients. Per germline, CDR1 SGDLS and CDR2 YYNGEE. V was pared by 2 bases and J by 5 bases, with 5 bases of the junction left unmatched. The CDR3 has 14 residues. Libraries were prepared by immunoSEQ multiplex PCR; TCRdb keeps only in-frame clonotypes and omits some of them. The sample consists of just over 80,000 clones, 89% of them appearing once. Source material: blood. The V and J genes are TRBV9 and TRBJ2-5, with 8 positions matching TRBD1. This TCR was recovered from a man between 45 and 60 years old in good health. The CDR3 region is CASSVGQGRETQYF. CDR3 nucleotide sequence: TGTGCCAGCAGCGTCGGACAGGGACGGGAGACCCAGTACTTC. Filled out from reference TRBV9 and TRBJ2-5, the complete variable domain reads DSGVTQTPKHLITATGQRVTLRCSPRSGDLSVYWYQQSLDQGLQFLIQYYNGEERAKGNILERFSAQQFPDLHSELNLSSLELGDSALYFCASSVGQGRETQYFGPGTRLLVL.